The clone carrying this T cell receptor beta chain was seen more than once but under ten times. Its antigen is as yet unknown. The CDR3 end falls 3 residues outside the read, so it is completed with the germline J gene. V lost 5 bases, J lost 3 bases, and 7 bases stayed unmatched. Germline V gene sequence: CDR1 LNHDA, CDR2 SQIVND (reference sequence). This CDR3 comprises 14 residues. The source of the sample is a study of T cell clonality in common variable immunodeficiency. Overall study results and limits: What drives increased CVID clonality needs T cell subpopulation sequencing. Patient heterogeneity in the CVID cohort limited correlations between repertoire features and clinical complications. Common variable immunodeficiency TCR beta sequences reportedly had fewer deletions and N-nucleotide insertions. Compared with controls, CVID subjects had fewer shared TCRbeta clones.

Clones were sequenced by immunoSEQ multiplex PCR, and TCRdb holds only the in-frame ones, with some missing. The sample counts 25,000 to 35,000 clones, none seen once; the ten largest own 3% to 3.5%. CVID subjects were neither ill nor on immunomodulatory or immunosuppressive medication at sampling. V usage is TRBV19 and J usage is TRBJ2-7; 7 bases map to TRBD1. Sequenced input: peripheral blood mononuclear cells. The TCR was taken from a human donor with common variable immunodeficiency. CDR3 DNA (partial): TGTGCCAGTAGTCCAGCCCGGGACAGCTACGAG. This sequence encodes CASSPARDSYE. The complete CDR3 reads CASSPARDSYEQYF.